There are many counts of the clone carrying this T cell receptor beta chain. The data derive from a study of metastatic and nonmetastatic thyroid tumors. As processed by the authors: A papillary thyroid cancer distant-metastasis classifier was built from CDR3 differences across clinicopathological groups. TCRdb re-called the PCR reads through MiXCR. TCRdb, rather than the study authors, made the V and J calls. The data show tens of thousands of clones, under 20% seen once. Thyroid surgery had not been preceded by any treatment in any patient. This CDR3 is 15 amino acids long. Germline assignment: CDR1 LNHDA and CDR2 SQIVND (reference sequence). Trimming left V 11 bases short and J 6 bases short, with 23 bases between.

The sample comprised blood. The origin of this receptor is a female donor with papillary thyroid cancer or a benign thyroid nodule (not recorded which). Some clones in this sample may be carry-over from other donors' samples. The chain links TRBV19 to TRBJ2-1; D may be TRBD1 (6 bases). The CDR3 region is CAHKHCRGTINEQFF. In nucleotides, the CDR3 is TGTGCCCATAAACATTGTAGGGGGACAATCAATGAGCAGTTCTTC. Variable domain in full (rest from reference TRBV19 and TRBJ2-1): DGGITQSPKYLFRKEGQNVTLSCEQNLNHDAMYWYRQDPGQGLRLIYYSQIVNDFQKGDIAEGYSVSREKKESFPLTVTSAQKNPTAFYLCAHKHCRGTINEQFFGPGTRLTVL.